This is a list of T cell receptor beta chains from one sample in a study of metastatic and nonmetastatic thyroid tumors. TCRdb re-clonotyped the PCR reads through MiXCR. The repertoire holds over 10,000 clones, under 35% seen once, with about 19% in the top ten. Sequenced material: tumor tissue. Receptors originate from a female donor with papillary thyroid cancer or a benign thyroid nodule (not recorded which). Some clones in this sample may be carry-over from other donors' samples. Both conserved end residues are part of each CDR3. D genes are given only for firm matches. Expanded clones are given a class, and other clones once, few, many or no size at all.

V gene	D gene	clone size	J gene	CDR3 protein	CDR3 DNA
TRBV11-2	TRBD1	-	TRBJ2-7	CASSYVGQGTYEQYF	TGTGCCAGCAGCTACGTGGGACAGGGAACGTACGAGCAGTACTTC
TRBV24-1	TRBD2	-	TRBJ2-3	CATSPTSGGTDTQYF	TGTGCCACCAGTCCAACTAGCGGCGGCACAGATACGCAGTATTTT
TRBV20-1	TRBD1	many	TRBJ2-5	CSASRRTGEETQYF	TGCAGTGCTAGCCGGAGGACAGGCGAAGAGACCCAGTACTTC
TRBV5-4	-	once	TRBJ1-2	CASSSETPGSVEGYTF	TGTGCCAGCAGCTCAGAGACCCCAGGTTCAGTGGAAGGCTACACCTTC
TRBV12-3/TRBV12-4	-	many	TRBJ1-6	CASSLGDDRHSPLHF	TGTGCCAGCAGTTTAGGAGATGACAGACACTCACCCCTCCACTTT
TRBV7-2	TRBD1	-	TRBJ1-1	CASSARQGWGEAFF	TGTGCCAGCAGCGCTCGACAGGGTTGGGGTGAAGCTTTCTTT
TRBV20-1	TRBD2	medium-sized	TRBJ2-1	CSARDTGGLVGEQFF	TGCAGTGCTAGAGATACTGGGGGACTAGTTGGTGAGCAGTTCTTC
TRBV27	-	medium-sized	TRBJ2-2	CASRTTGELFF	TGTGCCAGCAGGACGACCGGGGAGCTGTTTTTT
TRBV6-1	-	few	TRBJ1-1	CASRGVLSTEAFF	TGTGCCAGCAGAGGGGTGCTAAGCACTGAAGCTTTCTTT
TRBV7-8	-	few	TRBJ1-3	CASSLEGDTIYF	TGTGCCAGCAGCTTGGAGGGGGACACCATATATTTT
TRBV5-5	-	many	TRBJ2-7	CASSDDSTYGQYF	TGTGCCAGCAGCGATGACAGTACCTACGGGCAGTACTTC
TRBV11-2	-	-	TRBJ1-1	CASTNRGGNTEAFF	TGTGCCAGCACTAACCGCGGGGGGAACACTGAAGCTTTCTTT
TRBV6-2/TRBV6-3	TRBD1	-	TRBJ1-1	CASSGTVTEAFF	TGTGCCAGCAGCGGGACAGTCACTGAAGCTTTCTTT
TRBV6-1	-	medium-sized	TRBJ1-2	CASRVFGGRGYGYTF	TGTGCCAGCAGGGTATTCGGTGGCAGGGGCTATGGCTACACCTTC
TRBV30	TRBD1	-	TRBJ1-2	CAWSPQGARGYTF	TGTGCCTGGAGCCCACAGGGGGCGCGCGGCTACACCTTC
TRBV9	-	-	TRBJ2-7	CASSSRTAPYEQYF	TGTGCCAGCAGCTCACGGACGGCGCCCTACGAGCAGTACTTC
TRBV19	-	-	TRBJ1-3	CASSTPGGGSGNTIYF	TGTGCCAGTAGTACCCCTGGCGGGGGCTCTGGAAACACCATATATTTT
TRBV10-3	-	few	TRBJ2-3	CAISEVGGRTDTQYF	TGTGCCATCAGTGAGGTCGGCGGGCGCACAGATACGCAGTATTTT
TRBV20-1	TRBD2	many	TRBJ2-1	CSATGTSGIPRNEQFF	TGCAGTGCAACCGGGACTAGCGGGATCCCGAGGAATGAGCAGTTCTTC
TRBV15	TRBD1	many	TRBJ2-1	CATDSNRGNEQFF	TGTGCCACCGACTCCAACAGGGGAAATGAGCAGTTCTTC
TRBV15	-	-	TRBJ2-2	CATSRATNTGELFF	TGTGCCACCAGCAGAGCGACTAACACCGGGGAGCTGTTTTTT
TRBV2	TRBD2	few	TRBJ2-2	CASNLAGANTGELFF	TGTGCCAGCAATTTAGCGGGCGCGAACACCGGGGAGCTGTTTTTT
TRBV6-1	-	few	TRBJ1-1	CASRSRNSAEAFF	TGTGCCAGCAGATCCCGGAACTCAGCGGAAGCTTTCTTT
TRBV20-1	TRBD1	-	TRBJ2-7	CSARNVVTGVEQYF	TGCAGTGCTAGAAATGTCGTGACAGGGGTCGAGCAGTACTTC
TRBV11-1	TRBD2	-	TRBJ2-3	CTSSLAGGTADTQYF	TGTACCAGCAGCCTAGCGGGAGGGACCGCAGATACGCAGTATTTT
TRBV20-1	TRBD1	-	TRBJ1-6	CSARVSPGTAISPLHF	TGCAGTGCTAGAGTATCCCCCGGGACAGCAATTTCACCCCTCCACTTT
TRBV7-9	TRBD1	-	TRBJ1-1	CASSDRGMNTEAFF	TGTGCCAGCAGTGACAGGGGCATGAACACTGAAGCTTTCTTT
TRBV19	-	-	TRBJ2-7	CASSQGRDYEQYF	TGTGCCAGTAGTCAAGGACGGGACTACGAGCAGTACTTC
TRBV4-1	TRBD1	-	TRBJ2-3	CASSQTGTGSSDTQYF	TGCGCCAGCAGCCAAACCGGGACAGGGAGTTCGGATACGCAGTATTTT
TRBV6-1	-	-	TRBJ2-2	CASSEASGNTGELFF	TGTGCCAGCAGTGAAGCGTCAGGGAACACCGGGGAGCTGTTTTTT